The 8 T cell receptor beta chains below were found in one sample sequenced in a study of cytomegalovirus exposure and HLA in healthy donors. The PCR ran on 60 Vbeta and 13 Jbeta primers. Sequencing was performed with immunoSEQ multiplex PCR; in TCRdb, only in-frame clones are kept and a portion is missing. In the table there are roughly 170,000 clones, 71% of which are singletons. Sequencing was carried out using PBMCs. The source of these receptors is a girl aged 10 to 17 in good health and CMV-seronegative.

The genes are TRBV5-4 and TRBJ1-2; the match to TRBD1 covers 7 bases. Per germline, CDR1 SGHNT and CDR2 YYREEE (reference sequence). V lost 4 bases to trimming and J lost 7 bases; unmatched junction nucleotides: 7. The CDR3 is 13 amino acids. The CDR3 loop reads CASSPRGLGGYTF. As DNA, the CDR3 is TGTGCCAGCAGCCCGAGGGGGCTAGGTGGCTACACCTTC.

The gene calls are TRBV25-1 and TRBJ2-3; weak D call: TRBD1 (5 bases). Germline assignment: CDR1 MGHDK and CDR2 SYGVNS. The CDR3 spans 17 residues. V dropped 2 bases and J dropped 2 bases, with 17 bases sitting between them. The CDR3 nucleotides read TGTGCCAGCAGTGAACCTGGACATTTTTCATCCACAGATACGCAGTATTTT. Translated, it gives CASSEPGHFSSTDTQYF.

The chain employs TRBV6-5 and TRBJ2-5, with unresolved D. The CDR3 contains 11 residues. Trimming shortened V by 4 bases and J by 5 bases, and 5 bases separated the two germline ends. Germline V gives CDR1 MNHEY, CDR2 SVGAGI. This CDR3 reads CASSSSETQYF. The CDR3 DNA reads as TGTGCCAGCAGTTCCAGTGAGACCCAGTACTTC.

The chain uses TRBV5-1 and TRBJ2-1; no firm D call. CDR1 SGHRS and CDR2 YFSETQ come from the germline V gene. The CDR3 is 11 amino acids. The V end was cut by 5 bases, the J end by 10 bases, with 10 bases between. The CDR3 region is CASRSTTEQFF. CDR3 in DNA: TGCGCCAGCAGGAGCACGACAGAGCAGTTCTTC.

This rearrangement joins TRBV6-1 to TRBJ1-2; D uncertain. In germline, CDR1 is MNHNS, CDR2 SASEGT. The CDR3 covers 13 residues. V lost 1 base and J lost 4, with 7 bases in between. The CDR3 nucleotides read TGTGCCAGCAGTGAAGGGAGAATCTATGGCTACACCTTC. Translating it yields CASSEGRIYGYTF.

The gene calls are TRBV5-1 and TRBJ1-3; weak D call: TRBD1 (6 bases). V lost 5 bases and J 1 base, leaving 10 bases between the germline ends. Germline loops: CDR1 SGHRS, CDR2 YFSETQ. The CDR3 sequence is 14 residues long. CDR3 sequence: CASRDRQSGNTIYF. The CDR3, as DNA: TGCGCCAGCAGGGACAGACAATCTGGAAACACCATATATTTT.

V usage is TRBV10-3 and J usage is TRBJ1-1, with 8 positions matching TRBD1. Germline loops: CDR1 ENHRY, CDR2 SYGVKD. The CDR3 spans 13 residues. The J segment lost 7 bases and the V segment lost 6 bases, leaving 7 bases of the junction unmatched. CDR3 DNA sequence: TGTGCCATCAGGACAGGGGTTAGAGATGAAGCTTTCTTT. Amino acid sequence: CAIRTGVRDEAFF.

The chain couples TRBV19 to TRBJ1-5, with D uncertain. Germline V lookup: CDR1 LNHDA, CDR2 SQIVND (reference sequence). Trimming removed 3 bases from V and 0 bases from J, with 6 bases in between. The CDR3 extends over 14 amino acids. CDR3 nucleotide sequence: TGTGCCAGTAGTATGCGCGCTAGCAATCAGCCCCAGCATTTT. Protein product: CASSMRASNQPQHF.